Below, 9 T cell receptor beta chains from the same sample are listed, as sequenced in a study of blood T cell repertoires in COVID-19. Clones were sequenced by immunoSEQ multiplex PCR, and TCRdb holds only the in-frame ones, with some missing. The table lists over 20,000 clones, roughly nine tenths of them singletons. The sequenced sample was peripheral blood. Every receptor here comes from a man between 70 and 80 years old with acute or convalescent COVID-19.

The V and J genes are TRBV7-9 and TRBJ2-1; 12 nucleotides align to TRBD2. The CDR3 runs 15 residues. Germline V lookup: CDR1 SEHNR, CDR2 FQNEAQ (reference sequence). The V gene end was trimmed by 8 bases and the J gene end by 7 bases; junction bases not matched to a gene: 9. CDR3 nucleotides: TGTGCCAGCGTCCCTAGCGGGAGGGCCTCTAATGAGCAGTTCTTC. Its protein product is CASVPSGRASNEQFF.

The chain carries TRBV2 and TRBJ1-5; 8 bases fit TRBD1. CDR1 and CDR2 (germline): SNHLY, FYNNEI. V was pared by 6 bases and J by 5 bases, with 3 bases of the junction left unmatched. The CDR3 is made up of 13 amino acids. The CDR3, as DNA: TGTGCCAGCAGGACAGGGGTCGATCAGCCCCAGCATTTT. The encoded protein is CASRTGVDQPQHF.

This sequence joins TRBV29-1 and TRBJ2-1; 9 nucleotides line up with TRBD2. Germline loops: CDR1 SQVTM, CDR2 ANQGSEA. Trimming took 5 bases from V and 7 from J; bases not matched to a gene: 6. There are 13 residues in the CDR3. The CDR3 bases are TGCAGCGTTTCGCGGGAGGGCCTGAATGAGCAGTTCTTC. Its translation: CSVSREGLNEQFF.

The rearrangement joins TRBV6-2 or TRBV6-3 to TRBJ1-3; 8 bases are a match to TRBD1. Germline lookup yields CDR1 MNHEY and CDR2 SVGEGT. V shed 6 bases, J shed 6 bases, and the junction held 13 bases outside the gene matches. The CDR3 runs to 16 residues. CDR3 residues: CASSLPLRGPENTIYF. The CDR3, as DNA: TGTGCCAGCAGCCTCCCCCTCAGGGGGCCAGAAAACACCATATATTTT.

The CDR3 protein is CASSQDPSENYGYTF. For the CDR3, the DNA is TGTGCCAGCAGCCAAGACCCGAGTGAGAACTATGGCTACACCTTC. V is TRBV4-2 and J is TRBJ1-2; D not certain. CDR3 length: 15 residues. V was clipped by 0 bases and J by 2 bases, with 10 bases between them. Germline V gives CDR1 LGHNA, CDR2 YNFKEQ.

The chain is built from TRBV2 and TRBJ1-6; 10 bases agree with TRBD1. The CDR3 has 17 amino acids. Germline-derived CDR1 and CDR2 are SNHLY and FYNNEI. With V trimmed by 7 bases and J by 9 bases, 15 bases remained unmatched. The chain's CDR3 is CASIRTGGTKSGSPLHF. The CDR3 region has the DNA TGTGCCAGCATTAGGACAGGGGGTACTAAGTCAGGTTCACCCCTCCACTTT.

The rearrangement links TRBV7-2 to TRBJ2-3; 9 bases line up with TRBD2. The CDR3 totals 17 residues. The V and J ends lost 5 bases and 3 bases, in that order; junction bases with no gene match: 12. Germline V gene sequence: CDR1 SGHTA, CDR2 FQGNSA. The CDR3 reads CASSSSPSGVLTDTQYF. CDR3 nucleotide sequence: TGTGCCAGCAGCAGTTCGCCTAGCGGGGTACTGACAGATACGCAGTATTTT.

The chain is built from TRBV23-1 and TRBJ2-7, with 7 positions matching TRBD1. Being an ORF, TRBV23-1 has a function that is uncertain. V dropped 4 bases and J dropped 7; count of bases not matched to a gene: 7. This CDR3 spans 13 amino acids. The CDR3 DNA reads TGCGCCAGCAGTCCCGGACAGGTCGAGGAGCAGTACTTC. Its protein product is CASSPGQVEEQYF.

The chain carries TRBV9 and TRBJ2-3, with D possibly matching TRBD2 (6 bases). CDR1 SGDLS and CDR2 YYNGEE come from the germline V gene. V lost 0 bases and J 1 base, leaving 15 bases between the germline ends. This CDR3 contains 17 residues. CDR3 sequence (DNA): TGTGCCAGCAGCGTAGGAGGGGTTAAGCGGGGCACAGATACGCAGTATTTT. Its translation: CASSVGGVKRGTDTQYF.